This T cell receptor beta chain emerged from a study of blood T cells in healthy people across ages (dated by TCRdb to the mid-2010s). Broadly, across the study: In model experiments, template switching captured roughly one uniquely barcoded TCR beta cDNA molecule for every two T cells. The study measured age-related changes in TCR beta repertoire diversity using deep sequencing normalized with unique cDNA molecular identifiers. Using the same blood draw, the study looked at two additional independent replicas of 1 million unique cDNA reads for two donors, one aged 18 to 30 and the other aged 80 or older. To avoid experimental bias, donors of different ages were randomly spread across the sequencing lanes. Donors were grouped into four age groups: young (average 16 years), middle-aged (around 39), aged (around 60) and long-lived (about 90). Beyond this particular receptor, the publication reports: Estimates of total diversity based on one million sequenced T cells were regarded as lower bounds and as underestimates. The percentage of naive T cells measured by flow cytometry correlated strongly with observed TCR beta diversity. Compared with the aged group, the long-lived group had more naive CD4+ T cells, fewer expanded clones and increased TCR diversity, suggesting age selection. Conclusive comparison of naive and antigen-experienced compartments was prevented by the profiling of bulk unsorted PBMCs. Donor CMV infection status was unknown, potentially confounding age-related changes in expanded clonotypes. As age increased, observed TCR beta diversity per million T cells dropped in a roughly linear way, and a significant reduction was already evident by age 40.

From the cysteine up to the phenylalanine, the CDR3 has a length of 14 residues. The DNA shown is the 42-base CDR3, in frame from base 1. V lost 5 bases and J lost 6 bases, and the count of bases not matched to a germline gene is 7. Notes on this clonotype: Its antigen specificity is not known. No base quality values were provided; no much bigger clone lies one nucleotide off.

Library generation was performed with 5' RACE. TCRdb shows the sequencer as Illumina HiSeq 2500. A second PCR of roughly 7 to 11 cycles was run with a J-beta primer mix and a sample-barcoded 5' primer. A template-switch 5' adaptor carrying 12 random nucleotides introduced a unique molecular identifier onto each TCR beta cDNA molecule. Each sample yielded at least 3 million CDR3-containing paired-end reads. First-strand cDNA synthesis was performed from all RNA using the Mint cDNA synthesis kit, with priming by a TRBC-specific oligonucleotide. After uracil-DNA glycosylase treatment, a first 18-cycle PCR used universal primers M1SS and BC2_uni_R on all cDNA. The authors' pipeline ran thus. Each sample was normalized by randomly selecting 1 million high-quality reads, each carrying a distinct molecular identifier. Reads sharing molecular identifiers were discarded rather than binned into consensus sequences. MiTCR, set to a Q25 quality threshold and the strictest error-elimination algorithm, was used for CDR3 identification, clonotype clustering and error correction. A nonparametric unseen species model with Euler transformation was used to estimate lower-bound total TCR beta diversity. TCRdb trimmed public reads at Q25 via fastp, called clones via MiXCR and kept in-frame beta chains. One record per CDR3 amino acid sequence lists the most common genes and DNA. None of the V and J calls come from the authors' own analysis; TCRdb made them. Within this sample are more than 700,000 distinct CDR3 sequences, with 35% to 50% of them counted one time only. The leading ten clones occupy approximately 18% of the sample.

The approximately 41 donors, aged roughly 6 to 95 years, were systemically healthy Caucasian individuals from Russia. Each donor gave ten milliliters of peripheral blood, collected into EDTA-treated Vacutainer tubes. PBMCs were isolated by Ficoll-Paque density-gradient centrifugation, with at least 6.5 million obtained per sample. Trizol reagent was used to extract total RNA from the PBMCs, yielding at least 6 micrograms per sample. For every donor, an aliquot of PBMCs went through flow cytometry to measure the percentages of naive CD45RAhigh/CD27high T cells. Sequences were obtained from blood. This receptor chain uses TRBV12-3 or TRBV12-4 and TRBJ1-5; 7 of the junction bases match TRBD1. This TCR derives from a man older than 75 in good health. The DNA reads TGTGCCAGCAGTCGACAGGGACGCGGTCAGCCCCAGCATTTT. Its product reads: CASSRQGRGQPQHF.